The clone carrying this TCR beta chain has ten or more counts. Antigen specificity is unknown. These data come from a study of CD8+CD57+ T cells in acquired aplastic anemia. Overall study context: Quantities of DNA derived from sorted CD4+ and CD8+ cells averaged approximately 3.5 ug. Study-level results: For CD8+ Simpson's diversity, patients and controls showed no significant difference.

All patients picked for sequencing had shown, by flow cytometry, an expansion of CD8+CD57+ cells. Blood was sampled before the patients had received any therapy. According to the study, genomic DNA was the template for TCR beta VDJ and CDR3 profiling. TCRdb re-derived calls from the reads in MiXCR, one entry per CDR3 protein. The sample lists fewer than 250,000 distinct CDR3 sequences, 45% to 50% occurring once. From germline, CDR1 is SGHTS and CDR2 YDEGEE. CDR3 length: 15 amino acids. Trimming removed 1 base at V and 2 bases at J, with 10 bases between. The gene calls are TRBV5-8 and TRBJ2-1; D remains unclear. The receptor comes from a human donor with aplastic anemia. Sequenced input: sorted CD4+, CD8+, or CD8+CD57+ T cells (not recorded which) from PBMCs. CDR3 sequence: CASSLSYVPYNEQFF. The CDR3 DNA reads TGTGCCAGCAGCTTGTCATACGTGCCCTACAATGAGCAGTTCTTC.